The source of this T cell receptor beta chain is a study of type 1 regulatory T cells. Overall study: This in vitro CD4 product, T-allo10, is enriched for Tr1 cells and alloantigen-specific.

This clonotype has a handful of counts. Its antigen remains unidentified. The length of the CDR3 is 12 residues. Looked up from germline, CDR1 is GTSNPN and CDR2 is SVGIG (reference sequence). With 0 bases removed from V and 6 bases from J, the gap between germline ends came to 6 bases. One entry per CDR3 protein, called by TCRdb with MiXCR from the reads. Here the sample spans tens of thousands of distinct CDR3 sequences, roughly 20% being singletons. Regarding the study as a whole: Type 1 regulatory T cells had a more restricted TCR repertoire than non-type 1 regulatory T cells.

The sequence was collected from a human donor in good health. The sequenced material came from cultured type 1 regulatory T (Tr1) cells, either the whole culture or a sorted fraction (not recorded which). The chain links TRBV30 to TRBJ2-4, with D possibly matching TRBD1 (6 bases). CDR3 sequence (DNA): TGTGCCTGGAGTGTACAGGGAAACATTCAGTACTTC. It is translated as CAWSVQGNIQYF.